These 13 T cell receptor beta chains were all obtained from the same sample, sequenced in a study of blood T cells in healthy people across ages. PCR was performed a second time for roughly 7 to 12 cycles using a sample-barcoded 5' primer and a J-beta primer mix. TCRdb redid the calling of the 5' RACE reads with MiXCR, one entry per CDR3 protein. The table shows over a million distinct CDR3 sequences, with approximately 43% occurring only once. Sequencing was carried out using blood. Every receptor here comes from a young woman in good health.

The chain employs TRBV30 and TRBJ1-1, with a tentative D call TRBD1 (6 bases). The CDR3 is 11 amino acids. Trimming pared 5 bases from V and 7 bases from J, leaving 11 bases between. Per the germline V gene, CDR1 is GTSNPN and CDR2 is SVGIG (reference sequence). This CDR3 is CAWGRGIEAFF. In DNA form, the CDR3 reads TGTGCCTGGGGGAGGGGGATTGAAGCTTTCTTT.

The CDR3 reads CASSVGWEAFF. DNA for the CDR3: TGTGCCAGCAGTGTCGGGTGGGAAGCTTTCTTT. The rearrangement joins TRBV12-3 or TRBV12-4 to TRBJ1-1; unclear D gene. The CDR3 contains 11 residues. V lost 5 bases and J 8 bases, leaving 9 bases between the germline ends.

The chain has TRBV29-1 and TRBJ1-2; D remains unclear. The germline V gene encodes CDR1 SQVTM and CDR2 ANQGSEA. The CDR3 sequence is 11 residues long. V lost 6 bases, J lost 8 bases, and 13 bases lay in between. The CDR3 DNA is TGCAGCGTCCACGGAAAACAGGGCTACACCTTC. It yields the protein CSVHGKQGYTF.

The chain combines TRBV29-1 with TRBJ1-2; D unclear. CDR3 length: 13 residues. V lost 3 bases, J lost 8 bases, and 16 bases lay in between. In germline, CDR1 is SQVTM, CDR2 ANQGSEA. The CDR3 protein is CSVEPRVPLGYTF. CDR3 DNA: TGCAGCGTTGAGCCGAGGGTCCCCCTGGGCTACACCTTC. Combining the CDR3 with reference TRBV29-1 and TRBJ1-2 gives the whole variable domain SAVISQKPSRDICQRGTSLTIQCQVDSQVTMMFWYRQQPGQSLTLIATANQGSEATYESGFVIDKFPISRPNLTFSTLTVSNMSPEDSSIYLCSVEPRVPLGYTFGSGTRLTVV.

This clonotype has a handful of counts. The genes are TRBV19 and TRBJ2-3; 10 nucleotides line up with TRBD2. This CDR3 has 15 amino acids. V was pared by 5 bases and J by 2 bases, with 4 bases of the junction left unmatched. Germline V gives CDR1 LNHDA, CDR2 SQIVND (reference sequence). The CDR3 here is CASSFGLAATDTQYF. The CDR3, as DNA: TGTGCCAGTAGTTTCGGACTAGCGGCCACAGATACGCAGTATTTT. Filled out from reference TRBV19 and TRBJ2-3, the complete variable domain reads DGGITQSPKYLFRKEGQNVTLSCEQNLNHDAMYWYRQDPGQGLRLIYYSQIVNDFQKGDIAEGYSVSREKKESFPLTVTSAQKNPTAFYLCASSFGLAATDTQYFGPGTRLTVL.

In the case of this clonotype: Being one base from a much bigger clone, this may be a read error. The chain employs TRBV4-3 and TRBJ2-1; possibly TRBD1 for D (5 bases). CDR3 length equals 16 residues. Germline V CDR1 and CDR2: LGHNA, YSLEER. The V gene lost 0 bases and the J gene lost 7 bases, with 16 bases spanning the gap. The CDR3 region has the DNA TGCGCCAGCAGCCAAGAGAGAGTGGCAGGGTGGAATGAGCAGTTCTTC. This encodes CASSQERVAGWNEQFF.

The gene calls are TRBV5-1 and TRBJ2-3; D is ambiguous. The CDR3 runs 16 residues. The germline CDR1 and CDR2 sequences are SGHRS and YFSETQ. V lost 4 bases, J lost 0 bases, and 15 bases lay in between. The CDR3 loop reads CASSTGPSTSTDTQYF. DNA of the CDR3: TGCGCCAGCAGCACCGGACCGAGTACTAGCACAGATACGCAGTATTTT.

The chain employs TRBV20-1 and TRBJ2-1, with a weak D call TRBD1 (5 bases). Germline values: CDR1 DFQATT, CDR2 SNEGSKA (reference sequence). Trimming cost V 6 bases and J 9 bases, with 15 bases left between them. The CDR3 spans 12 residues. The CDR3 sequence is CSARLTEVEQFF. The CDR3 coding sequence is TGCAGTGCCAGGCTGACAGAGGTTGAGCAGTTCTTC.

This clonotype has at least ten counts. The genes are TRBV6-1 and TRBJ1-4; D is ambiguous. There are 12 residues in the CDR3. Germline V gene data show CDR1 as MNHNS and CDR2 as SASEGT. V dropped 9 bases and J dropped 4 bases, with 9 bases sitting between them. CDR3 residues: CASFAFNEKLFF. The CDR3 coding sequence is TGTGCCAGTTTTGCGTTTAATGAAAAACTGTTTTTT.

The CDR3 loop is CASSLVLAAAEQYF. The CDR3 coding sequence is TGTGCCAGCAGCTTGGTCTTGGCAGCGGCCGAGCAGTACTTC. The gene calls are TRBV5-5 and TRBJ2-7; maybe TRBD2 (5 bases). Germline-derived CDR1 and CDR2 are SGHKS and YYEKEE (reference sequence). The ends were cut back, 0 bases at V and 6 bases at J, with 13 bases in the middle. The CDR3 spans 14 residues. Full variable domain (outside the CDR3, taken from reference TRBV5-5 and TRBJ2-7): DAGVTQSPTHLIKTRGQQVTLRCSPISGHKSVSWYQQVLGQGPQFIFQYYEKEERGRGNFPDRFSARQFPNYSSELNVNALLLGDSALYLCASSLVLAAAEQYFGPGTRLTVT.

This clonotype was counted between two and nine times. The rearrangement uses TRBV28 and TRBJ2-7; D ambiguous. Trimming cost V 5 bases and J 2 bases, with 13 bases left between them. This CDR3 region has 14 residues. CDR1 is MDHEN and CDR2 is SYDVKM in the germline V gene. This CDR3 is CASSTHGRAYEQYF. The CDR3, as DNA: TGTGCCAGCAGTACCCACGGACGGGCCTACGAGCAGTACTTC. Drawing the rest from reference TRBV28 and TRBJ2-7, the complete variable domain is DVKVTQSSRYLVKRTGEKVFLECVQDMDHENMFWYRQDPGLGLRLIYFSYDVKMKEKGDIPEGYSVSREKKERFSLILESASTNQTSMYLCASSTHGRAYEQYFGPGTRLTVT.

The V and J genes are TRBV6-1 and TRBJ2-7; a weak D match, TRBD1 (6 bases). The CDR3 loop spans 13 amino acids. V was trimmed by 7 bases and J by 4 bases, leaving 14 bases between them. CDR1 MNHNS and CDR2 SASEGT come from the germline V gene. CDR3 loop: CASTTSRGYEQYF. CDR3 DNA: TGTGCCAGCACCACCTCAAGGGGGTACGAGCAGTACTTC.

The table lists this clonotype with a few counts. The V gene is TRBV11-2, the J gene TRBJ2-3; 14 nucleotides align to TRBD2. Unmatched junction bases numbered 15, after V lost 6 bases and J lost 4 bases. From germline, CDR1 is SGHAT and CDR2 FQNNGV. The CDR3 runs 19 residues. The CDR3 protein is CASRKVPGTSGSSPDTQYF. CDR3 nucleotide sequence: TGTGCCAGCAGAAAAGTCCCCGGGACTAGCGGGAGTTCTCCAGATACGCAGTATTTT.